A selection of T cell receptor beta chains follows, all from one sample in a study of T-cell reconstitution after alpha-beta-depleted transplantation in children. TCRdb re-called the PCR reads through MiXCR, storing one row per CDR3 protein. The sample includes about 420,000 distinct CDR3 sequences, around 9.9% of them seen just once. Sequencing was performed on PBMCs from the stem cell graft donor, taken from the stem cell graft. Receptor source: a human donor who donated a stem cell graft to a child with acute myeloid leukemia. CDR3s include the opening cysteine and the closing phenylalanine or tryptophan. The order of the fields is CDR3 protein, CDR3 DNA, V gene, clone size, J gene, D gene. The D gene is left open where the match is weak. Size tells how often a clone was seen (once, few, many) or the class of an expanded clone, and some rows leave it out.

CDR3 protein: CSASLGSYNEQFF; CDR3 DNA: TGCAGTGCTAGCTTAGGGTCCTACAATGAGCAGTTCTTC; V gene: TRBV20-1; clone size: .; J gene: TRBJ2-1; D gene: .
CDR3 protein: CSGGTHARTDTQYF; CDR3 DNA: TGCAGCGGGGGGACTCATGCTCGCACAGATACGCAGTATTTT; V gene: TRBV29-1; clone size: many; J gene: TRBJ2-3; D gene: .
CDR3 protein: CASRAPGQGGVGEQFF; CDR3 DNA: TGCGCCAGCAGGGCACCGGGACAGGGTGGAGTAGGTGAGCAGTTCTTC; V gene: TRBV5-1; clone size: few; J gene: TRBJ2-1; D gene: TRBD1
CDR3 protein: CATSREQSSYNEQFF; CDR3 DNA: TGTGCCACCAGCAGAGAACAGAGCTCCTACAATGAGCAGTTCTTC; V gene: TRBV15; clone size: .; J gene: TRBJ2-1; D gene: .
CDR3 protein: CASSFGYWGNTEAFF; CDR3 DNA: TGTGCCAGCAGCTTCGGGTACTGGGGGAACACTGAAGCTTTCTTT; V gene: TRBV5-5; clone size: .; J gene: TRBJ1-1; D gene: .
CDR3 protein: CSARYPAGTDTQYF; CDR3 DNA: TGCAGTGCTAGATATCCAGCGGGCACAGATACGCAGTATTTT; V gene: TRBV20-1; clone size: many; J gene: TRBJ2-3; D gene: .
CDR3 protein: CASSLTSGGNTDTQYF; CDR3 DNA: TGTGCCAGCAGCTTAACTAGCGGGGGAAACACAGATACGCAGTATTTT; V gene: TRBV7-9; clone size: .; J gene: TRBJ2-3; D gene: TRBD2
CDR3 protein: CASSVAGDNYEQYF; CDR3 DNA: TGTGCCAGCAGCGTAGCGGGAGACAATTACGAGCAGTACTTC; V gene: TRBV9; clone size: many; J gene: TRBJ2-7; D gene: .
CDR3 protein: CASSSQRNEQFF; CDR3 DNA: TGTGCCAGCAGCTCCCAGCGCAATGAGCAGTTCTTC; V gene: TRBV7-2; clone size: .; J gene: TRBJ2-1; D gene: .
CDR3 protein: CASCPSGANVLTF; CDR3 DNA: TGTGCCAGCTGCCCCTCTGGGGCCAACGTCCTGACTTTC; V gene: TRBV14; clone size: many; J gene: TRBJ2-6; D gene: .
CDR3 protein: CASSYGDNNEQFF; CDR3 DNA: TGTGCCAGCAGTTACGGGGACAACAATGAGCAGTTCTTC; V gene: TRBV6-2/TRBV6-3; clone size: many; J gene: TRBJ2-1; D gene: .
CDR3 protein: CASSPPDTGANVLTF; CDR3 DNA: TGTGCCAGCTCACCACCGGATACTGGGGCCAACGTCCTGACTTTC; V gene: TRBV18; clone size: few; J gene: TRBJ2-6; D gene: .
CDR3 protein: CASTAGVGNQPQHF; CDR3 DNA: TGTGCCAGCACGGCAGGGGTCGGTAATCAGCCCCAGCATTTT; V gene: TRBV6-5; clone size: many; J gene: TRBJ1-5; D gene: .
CDR3 protein: CASSSDRVVTGELFF; CDR3 DNA: TGTGCCAGCAGCTCGGACAGGGTGGTCACCGGGGAGCTGTTTTTT; V gene: TRBV5-6; clone size: .; J gene: TRBJ2-2; D gene: TRBD1
CDR3 protein: CAISSRRGTEAFF; CDR3 DNA: TGTGCCATCAGTTCACGAAGGGGCACTGAAGCTTTCTTT; V gene: TRBV10-3; clone size: .; J gene: TRBJ1-1; D gene: .
CDR3 protein: CASSSNGLDTQYF; CDR3 DNA: TGTGCCAGCAGCTCAAACGGGCTTGATACGCAGTATTTT; V gene: TRBV6-4; clone size: .; J gene: TRBJ2-3; D gene: .
CDR3 protein: CASSGLAGGLSEQFF; CDR3 DNA: TGTGCCAGCAGTGGACTAGCGGGGGGGCTGAGTGAGCAGTTCTTC; V gene: TRBV6-4; clone size: .; J gene: TRBJ2-1; D gene: TRBD2
CDR3 protein: CASSPDGRTGELFF; CDR3 DNA: TGCGCCAGCAGCCCGGACGGGAGAACCGGGGAGCTGTTTTTT; V gene: TRBV4-3; clone size: .; J gene: TRBJ2-2; D gene: .
CDR3 protein: CASSQRQATNEKLFF; CDR3 DNA: TGTGCCAGCAGTCAACGACAGGCAACTAATGAAAAACTGTTTTTT; V gene: TRBV6-1; clone size: few; J gene: TRBJ1-4; D gene: .
CDR3 protein: CSARDLGTNTGELFF; CDR3 DNA: TGCAGTGCTAGAGATCTCGGTACCAACACCGGGGAGCTGTTTTTT; V gene: TRBV20-1; clone size: .; J gene: TRBJ2-2; D gene: .
CDR3 protein: CASSFPVGTSGRWQETQYF; CDR3 DNA: TGCGCCAGCAGCTTTCCCGTAGGGACTAGCGGGAGATGGCAAGAGACCCAGTACTTC; V gene: TRBV5-1; clone size: .; J gene: TRBJ2-5; D gene: TRBD2
CDR3 protein: CASSSRQGGSPLHF; CDR3 DNA: TGTGCCAGCAGTTCCAGACAGGGGGGTTCACCCCTCCACTTT; V gene: TRBV27; clone size: .; J gene: TRBJ1-6; D gene: TRBD1
CDR3 protein: CASSSSVGAVGYTF; CDR3 DNA: TGCGCCAGCAGCAGCTCCGTAGGGGCGGTTGGCTACACCTTC; V gene: TRBV5-1; clone size: few; J gene: TRBJ1-2; D gene: .
CDR3 protein: CSARDQGRGEYGYTF; CDR3 DNA: TGCAGTGCTAGAGATCAGGGCAGGGGAGAATATGGCTACACCTTC; V gene: TRBV20-1; clone size: few; J gene: TRBJ1-2; D gene: .
CDR3 protein: CSARGGWGNEQFF; CDR3 DNA: TGCAGTGCCCGGGGGGGGTGGGGCAATGAGCAGTTCTTC; V gene: TRBV20-1; clone size: few; J gene: TRBJ2-1; D gene: TRBD2
CDR3 protein: CASTSGPGIAKNIQYF; CDR3 DNA: TGTGCCAGCACCTCGGGCCCGGGGATAGCCAAAAACATTCAGTACTTC; V gene: TRBV5-5; clone size: many; J gene: TRBJ2-4; D gene: .
CDR3 protein: CASSYAENSPLHF; CDR3 DNA: TGTGCCAGCAGTTACGCTGAGAATTCACCCCTCCACTTT; V gene: TRBV6-5; clone size: many; J gene: TRBJ1-6; D gene: .
CDR3 protein: CASSLGPGLSNTGELFF; CDR3 DNA: TGTGCCAGCAGCCTTGGGCCCGGACTCTCAAACACCGGGGAGCTGTTTTTT; V gene: TRBV5-6; clone size: .; J gene: TRBJ2-2; D gene: .
CDR3 protein: CASSTGWGGGWTDTQYF; CDR3 DNA: TGTGCCAGCAGCACAGGCTGGGGCGGGGGGTGGACAGATACGCAGTATTTT; V gene: TRBV7-8; clone size: few; J gene: TRBJ2-3; D gene: TRBD2
CDR3 protein: CASSVRDRAEQYF; CDR3 DNA: TGTGCCAGCAGCGTCCGGGACAGAGCCGAGCAGTACTTC; V gene: TRBV5-4; clone size: few; J gene: TRBJ2-7; D gene: TRBD1
CDR3 protein: CASSQDQRPQETQYF; CDR3 DNA: TGTGCCAGCAGCCAAGATCAGCGGCCCCAAGAGACCCAGTACTTC; V gene: TRBV3-1; clone size: few; J gene: TRBJ2-5; D gene: .
CDR3 protein: CASSSGLGIDTQYF; CDR3 DNA: TGTGCCAGCAGCTCAGGACTAGGAATAGATACGCAGTATTTT; V gene: TRBV7-3; clone size: few; J gene: TRBJ2-3; D gene: TRBD2
CDR3 protein: CASSGHASTDTQYF; CDR3 DNA: TGTGCCAGCAGTGGGCACGCTAGCACAGATACGCAGTATTTT; V gene: TRBV25-1; clone size: many; J gene: TRBJ2-3; D gene: .
CDR3 protein: CAISELSAASYEQYF; CDR3 DNA: TGTGCCATCAGTGAGTTGTCAGCTGCCTCCTACGAGCAGTACTTC; V gene: TRBV10-3; clone size: many; J gene: TRBJ2-7; D gene: .
CDR3 protein: CSAPGQGGTNEKLFF; CDR3 DNA: TGCAGTGCTCCGGGGCAGGGTGGCACTAATGAAAAACTGTTTTTT; V gene: TRBV20-1; clone size: .; J gene: TRBJ1-4; D gene: .
CDR3 protein: CASREGVPNTGELFF; CDR3 DNA: TGTGCCAGCAGAGAAGGGGTCCCGAACACCGGGGAGCTGTTTTTT; V gene: TRBV5-4; clone size: .; J gene: TRBJ2-2; D gene: .
CDR3 protein: CSAREDRGRVEQFF; CDR3 DNA: TGCAGTGCTAGAGAGGACAGGGGGCGGGTTGAGCAGTTCTTC; V gene: TRBV20-1; clone size: .; J gene: TRBJ2-1; D gene: TRBD1
CDR3 protein: CASSYGGQPQHF; CDR3 DNA: TGTGCCAGCAGTTATGGGGGACAGCCCCAGCATTTT; V gene: TRBV3-1; clone size: .; J gene: TRBJ1-5; D gene: .
CDR3 protein: CASSQNPTGEGEQFF; CDR3 DNA: TGCGCCAGCAGCCAAAACCCAACAGGGGAGGGTGAGCAGTTCTTC; V gene: TRBV4-1; clone size: .; J gene: TRBJ2-1; D gene: .
CDR3 protein: CASRQEGETQYF; CDR3 DNA: TGCGCCAGCAGACAGGAGGGAGAGACCCAGTACTTC; V gene: TRBV5-1; clone size: many; J gene: TRBJ2-5; D gene: .
CDR3 protein: CASSLGLAGVTSTDTQYF; CDR3 DNA: TGTGCCAGCAGCTTAGGACTAGCGGGGGTCACTAGCACAGATACGCAGTATTTT; V gene: TRBV11-2; clone size: .; J gene: TRBJ2-3; D gene: TRBD2
CDR3 protein: CASSLFPETGELFF; CDR3 DNA: TGCGCCAGCAGCTTATTTCCAGAGACCGGGGAGCTGTTTTTT; V gene: TRBV5-1; clone size: many; J gene: TRBJ2-2; D gene: .
CDR3 protein: CASSQQGLNEQFF; CDR3 DNA: TGTGCCAGCAGTCAACAGGGACTAAATGAGCAGTTCTTC; V gene: TRBV6-2/TRBV6-3; clone size: .; J gene: TRBJ2-1; D gene: .
CDR3 protein: CASRDAPIQSEKLFF; CDR3 DNA: TGCGCCAGCAGAGATGCCCCGATTCAGAGTGAAAAACTGTTTTTT; V gene: TRBV10-2; clone size: .; J gene: TRBJ1-4; D gene: .
CDR3 protein: CSASGSGSSYEQYF; CDR3 DNA: TGCAGTGCTAGCGGGAGCGGGAGCTCCTACGAGCAGTACTTC; V gene: TRBV20-1; clone size: many; J gene: TRBJ2-7; D gene: TRBD2